The T cell receptor (beta chain) under discussion was sequenced for a study of shared T cell receptors in the human thymus. Sequenced by immunoSEQ multiplex PCR; TCRdb stores in-frame clones only, minus some. The sample consists of hundreds of thousands of clones, approximately 87% of them appearing once. This sample also belongs to another study, concerning human thymus T cells. Turning to that study: Healthy Finnish infants undergoing corrective surgery for congenital heart defects were used as donors. Thymus pieces cut out during corrective heart surgery were the tissue that was used. Thymic and blood repertoires appeared to display a bias in their usage of V and J genes. Related research found strongly overlapping thymic repertoires in unrelated individuals.

The sequence derives from a boy under three years old with a congenital heart defect. What was sequenced was thymocytes.

The CDR3 region is CASKGGGWGYGYTF. CDR3 nucleotide sequence: TGTGCCAGCAAGGGGGGGGGATGGGGCTATGGCTACACCTTC. J is TRBJ1-2 and V is TRBV2, with a possible D match to TRBD1 (6 bases). Germline-derived CDR1 and CDR2 are SNHLY and FYNNEI. V was trimmed by 7 bases and J by 4 bases, leaving 16 bases between them. The CDR3 runs 14 residues.